Each of the 16 T cell receptor beta chains below was sequenced from the same sample in a study of cytomegalovirus exposure and HLA in healthy donors. The PCR ran on 60 Vbeta and 13 Jbeta primers. Profiled with immunoSEQ multiplex PCR; TCRdb holds only in-frame clones, not every one. Among 80,000 to 95,000 clones listed, about 69% were seen once. The sequencing input was PBMCs. Receptor source: a young woman in good health and CMV-seropositive.

This clone was recorded once. V and J are TRBV10-3 and TRBJ2-5; D might be TRBD2 (7 bases). Germline CDR1 reads ENHRY; CDR2 reads SYGVKD. Deletions cut 0 bases from V and 1 base from J, with 9 bases between. CDR3 length: 15 residues. Written as DNA, the CDR3 is TGTGCCATCAGTGAGTCGGGAGGGGGCCAAGAGACCCAGTACTTC. Its protein product is CAISESGGGQETQYF.

The chain employs TRBV27 and TRBJ2-1; 14 positions agree with TRBD2. From germline, CDR1 is MNHEY and CDR2 SMNVEV (reference sequence). The CDR3 covers 15 residues. Trimming cost V 5 bases and J 9 bases; bases outside gene matches: 6. CDR3 in amino acids: CASSLGLAGVSEQFF. CDR3 bases: TGTGCCAGCAGTCTGGGACTAGCGGGAGTAAGTGAGCAGTTCTTC.

About this clone: One junction end does not reproduce the germline sequence, and a read error may be involved. V is TRBV7-9 and J is TRBJ1-1; D ambiguous. Germline values: CDR1 SEHNR, CDR2 FQNEAQ (reference sequence). This CDR3 contains 12 residues. CDR3: CSSSLGLREAFF. Written as DNA, the CDR3 is TGTTCCAGCAGCTTAGGTCTACGGGAAGCTTTCTTT.

This CDR3 is CASSLGDRGFTEAFF. The CDR3 nucleotides are TGCGCCAGCAGCTTGGGGGACAGGGGTTTCACTGAAGCTTTCTTT. This chain uses TRBV5-1 with TRBJ1-1; 10 nucleotides agree with TRBD1. Trimming removed 0 bases from V and 4 bases from J; junction bases left unmatched: 3. Germline assignment: CDR1 SGHRS and CDR2 YFSETQ. This CDR3 has 15 amino acids. The complete variable domain, with remaining parts taken from reference TRBV5-1 and TRBJ1-1, reads KAGVTQTPRYLIKTRGQQVTLSCSPISGHRSVSWYQQTPGQGLQFLFEYFSETQRNKGNFPGRFSGRQFSNSRSEMNVSTLELGDSALYLCASSLGDRGFTEAFFGQGTRLTVV.

V usage is TRBV18 and J usage is TRBJ1-1, with unresolved D. Germline loops: CDR1 KGHSH, CDR2 LQKENI. Deletions cut 3 bases from V and 1 base from J, with 12 bases between. The CDR3 is 15 residues long. The CDR3 here is CASSPERQSNTEAFF. The CDR3 coding sequence is TGTGCCAGCTCACCCGAGAGGCAGTCGAACACTGAAGCTTTCTTT. The full variable domain, rest sourced from reference TRBV18 and TRBJ1-1, is NAGVMQNPRHLVRRRGQEARLRCSPMKGHSHVYWYRQLPEEGLKFMVYLQKENIIDESGMPKERFSAEFPKEGPSILRIQQVVRGDSAAYFCASSPERQSNTEAFFGQGTRLTVV.

This chain connects TRBV19 to TRBJ2-5, with 11 bases aligning to TRBD1. Judging by the DNA end, TRBJ2-7 fits better; the J call may be wrong. CDR1 and CDR2 from the germline V gene are LNHDA and SQIVND (reference sequence). The CDR3 loop spans 15 amino acids. The CDR3 DNA sequence: TGTGCCAGTAGTCAGGACAGGGGGCCCCCCTACGAGCAGTACTTC. Translated: CASSQDRGPPYEQYF.

V and J are TRBV9 and TRBJ1-2; weak D call: TRBD1 (5 bases). V lost 4 bases, J lost 4 bases, and 23 bases lay in between. The CDR3 totals 17 residues. In germline, CDR1 is SGDLS, CDR2 YYNGEE. The CDR3 is CASSTGTGEVWIYGYTF. The CDR3 coding sequence is TGTGCCAGCAGCACCGGGACGGGGGAGGTATGGATCTATGGCTACACCTTC. Full variable domain (remainder filled in from reference TRBV9 and TRBJ1-2): DSGVTQTPKHLITATGQRVTLRCSPRSGDLSVYWYQQSLDQGLQFLIQYYNGEERAKGNILERFSAQQFPDLHSELNLSSLELGDSALYFCASSTGTGEVWIYGYTFGSGTRLTVV.

The rearrangement joins TRBV11-1 to TRBJ1-4; D is uncertain. Germline CDR1 reads SGHAT; CDR2 reads FQDESV (reference sequence). The CDR3 sequence is 14 residues long. Trimming took 2 bases from V and 8 from J, leaving 12 bases between them. CDR3 sequence: CASSLSELSEKLFF. As DNA, the CDR3 is TGTGCCAGCAGCTTAAGTGAACTCTCGGAAAAACTGTTTTTT.

J is TRBJ2-2 and V is TRBV2; 8 bases agree with TRBD2. V lost 3 bases to trimming and J lost 4 bases; unmatched junction nucleotides: 7. The CDR3 runs 16 residues. Per germline, CDR1 SNHLY and CDR2 FYNNEI. The CDR3 DNA sequence: TGTGCCAGCAGTGAGGGGGCGGGGGGACGCACCGGGGAGCTGTTTTTT. It encodes CASSEGAGGRTGELFF.

This chain links TRBV5-1 with TRBJ1-2; perhaps TRBD1 as D (6 bases). The V gene lost 4 bases and the J gene lost 3 bases, with 19 bases spanning the gap. Germline values: CDR1 SGHRS, CDR2 YFSETQ. The CDR3 length is 16 residues. Here the CDR3 DNA reads TGCGCCAGCAGCCTCCCGGGGGGGGCGATGGACTATGGCTACACCTTC. Protein: CASSLPGGAMDYGYTF. Using reference TRBV5-1 and TRBJ1-2 for the parts outside the CDR3, the full variable domain is KAGVTQTPRYLIKTRGQQVTLSCSPISGHRSVSWYQQTPGQGLQFLFEYFSETQRNKGNFPGRFSGRQFSNSRSEMNVSTLELGDSALYLCASSLPGGAMDYGYTFGSGTRLTVV.

The chain links TRBV13 to TRBJ1-1; TRBD1 might be the D (5 bases). The germline V and J ends were trimmed by 1 base and 0 bases, with 9 bases remaining between them. Germline V lookup: CDR1 PRHDT, CDR2 FYEKMQ (reference sequence). The CDR3 is 15 amino acids. The CDR3 sequence: CASSLVREVNTEAFF. In nucleotides, the CDR3 is TGTGCCAGCAGCTTAGTCAGGGAAGTGAACACTGAAGCTTTCTTT.

This chain connects TRBV29-1 to TRBJ2-7, with a weak D call TRBD1 (5 bases). V lost 6 bases and J 4 bases, leaving 19 bases between the germline ends. The CDR3 is made up of 14 amino acids. Germline V gives CDR1 SQVTM, CDR2 ANQGSEA. CDR3 in DNA: TGCAGCGTCGAGGCGTCAGGGATTGGTTACGAGCAGTACTTC. This codes for CSVEASGIGYEQYF.

This chain links TRBV5-1 with TRBJ2-7; D is unclear. The V gene lost 3 bases and the J gene lost 2 bases, with 12 bases spanning the gap. This CDR3 contains 14 residues. CDR1 is SGHRS, CDR2 YFSETQ, per germline. This CDR3 reads CASSYETPPYEQYF. The DNA of the CDR3 is TGCGCCAGCAGCTACGAGACTCCCCCCTACGAGCAGTACTTC.

This chain links TRBV7-9 with TRBJ2-7, with 7 bases fitting TRBD1. This CDR3 is 12 amino acids long. The ends lost 6 bases at V and 5 bases at J; junction bases unmatched: 4. CDR1 is SEHNR, CDR2 FQNEAQ, per germline (reference sequence). In DNA form, the CDR3 reads TGTGCCAGCAGGCTAGACAGGGACGAGCAGTACTTC. It encodes CASRLDRDEQYF.

The chain combines TRBV28 with TRBJ2-1, with TRBD1 as a possible D gene (6 bases). The CDR3 consists of 13 residues. Germline V lookup: CDR1 MDHEN, CDR2 SYDVKM. V lost 6 bases to trimming and J lost 0 bases, with 6 bases between them. The CDR3 spells CASRDSSYNEQFF. The CDR3 DNA is TGTGCCAGCAGGGACAGCTCCTACAATGAGCAGTTCTTC.

This clone turned up a few times. J is TRBJ2-3 and V is TRBV4-2; TRBD2 is a possible D gene (6 bases). Trimming shortened V by 4 bases and J by 3 bases, and 11 bases separated the two germline ends. The germline gives CDR1 LGHNA, CDR2 YNFKEQ. This CDR3 contains 14 residues. CDR3 nucleotides: TGTGCCAGCAGCCCAGTAGCGGCGACAGATACGCAGTATTTT. As protein: CASSPVAATDTQYF.